One and the same sample provided the 30 T cell receptor beta chains below, sequenced in a study of T cell changes during pregnancy in multiple sclerosis. Assay used: immunoSEQ multiplex PCR; TCRdb lists only in-frame clones, some missing. The sample gives tens of thousands of clones, 92% of which show up once; about 4.9% is in the top ten. The sequenced sample was peripheral blood, obtained in the first trimester of pregnancy. Receptor source: a female donor in good health, enrolled as a control in a pregnancy study.

In regard to this clone: Relative to the germline gene, one junction end is altered; a read error may explain this. V usage is TRBV10-3 and J usage is TRBJ1-2; D unresolved. CDR3 length: 15 residues. Germline CDR1 ENHRY, CDR2 SYGVKD. The CDR3 reads CAISAKNRANYGYAF. CDR3 in DNA: TGTGCCATCAGTGCGAAGAACCGAGCTAACTATGGCTACGCCTTC.

The chain joins TRBV25-1 to TRBJ1-5, with D perhaps TRBD1 (5 bases). The V and J ends lost 6 bases and 0 bases respectively, with 12 bases between them. CDR3 length equals 15 residues. In germline, CDR1 is MGHDK, CDR2 SYGVNS. CDR3 coding DNA: TGTGCCAGCAGGAAGGGGATGGCTAGCAATCAGCCCCAGCATTTT. Translating gives CASRKGMASNQPQHF.

The gene calls are TRBV5-4 and TRBJ2-1; the match to TRBD2 covers 9 bases. The J segment lost 5 bases and the V segment lost 9 bases, leaving 12 bases of the junction unmatched. The CDR3 consists of 15 residues. Germline V gives CDR1 SGHNT, CDR2 YYREEE (reference sequence). CDR3 bases: TGTGCCACCCAGGGCGGCGGGGGGGCCGACAATGAGCAGTTCTTC. Translation: CATQGGGGADNEQFF.

The genes are TRBV4-3 and TRBJ2-7, with D maybe TRBD1 (6 bases). Trimming removed 0 bases at V and 2 bases at J, with 14 bases between. The CDR3 runs to 16 residues. Germline V CDR1 and CDR2: LGHNA, YSLEER. This CDR3 is CASSQDVAGDAYEQYF. The CDR3 nucleotides read TGCGCCAGCAGCCAAGATGTTGCAGGGGACGCCTACGAGCAGTACTTC.

This chain connects TRBV4-1 to TRBJ2-3; 7 bases match TRBD1. The CDR3 extends over 18 amino acids. Per germline, CDR1 MGHRA and CDR2 YSYEKL. The junction had 12 bases not matched to a gene; V was cut back by 0 bases and J by 3 bases. CDR3 in DNA: TGCGCCAGCAGCCAAGATAAGGGGAACAGGGACAGTACAGATACGCAGTATTTT. This encodes CASSQDKGNRDSTDTQYF.

The CDR3 DNA is TGTGCCAGTATTTCCGCCAGGGGAAACACTGAAGCTTTCTTT. This sequence encodes CASISARGNTEAFF. This sequence joins TRBV19 and TRBJ1-1, with a weak D call TRBD1 (6 bases). V was trimmed by 7 bases and J by 2 bases, leaving 14 bases between them. Germline lookup yields CDR1 LNHDA and CDR2 SQIVND (reference sequence). The CDR3 has 14 amino acids.

This chain connects TRBV7-8 to TRBJ2-3, with TRBD2 matching over 9 bases. CDR1 and CDR2 from the germline V gene are SGHVS and FQNEAQ. Losses at the gene ends were 5 bases for V and 1 base for J; bases not matched to a gene: 1. The CDR3 has 14 residues. In nucleotides, the CDR3 is TGTGCCAGCAGCGAGCGGGAGGGCACAGATACGCAGTATTTT. This translates into CASSEREGTDTQYF.

V and J are TRBV7-2 and TRBJ2-5; TRBD2 agrees at 8 bases. Looked up from germline, CDR1 is SGHTA and CDR2 is FQGNSA. This CDR3 is 16 amino acids long. The junction had 13 bases not matched to a gene; V was cut back by 5 bases and J by 5 bases. The chain's CDR3 is CASSRRTPGTRETQYF. The CDR3 bases are TGTGCCAGCAGCCGACGGACTCCGGGGACTAGGGAGACCCAGTACTTC.

V is TRBV5-1 and J is TRBJ1-5; maybe TRBD1 (6 bases). With 4 bases removed from V and 6 bases from J, the gap between germline ends came to 11 bases. Per the germline V gene, CDR1 is SGHRS and CDR2 is YFSETQ. The CDR3 length is 13 residues. This CDR3 reads CASSLTRGQPQHF. The DNA of the CDR3 is TGCGCCAGCAGCCTCACCAGGGGTCAGCCCCAGCATTTT. Looking up the rest from reference TRBV5-1 and TRBJ1-5 gives the full variable domain: KAGVTQTPRYLIKTRGQQVTLSCSPISGHRSVSWYQQTPGQGLQFLFEYFSETQRNKGNFPGRFSGRQFSNSRSEMNVSTLELGDSALYLCASSLTRGQPQHFGDGTRLSIL.

J is TRBJ2-3 and V is TRBV7-2; perhaps TRBD2 as D (5 bases). The germline CDR1 and CDR2 sequences are SGHTA and FQGNSA. This CDR3 region has 15 residues. V lost 7 bases and J 0 bases, leaving 14 bases between the germline ends. The CDR3: CASTLALLSTDTQYF. In nucleotides, the CDR3 is TGTGCCAGCACCCTAGCCCTCTTGAGCACAGATACGCAGTATTTT.

Comment on this clone: At the DNA level, this CDR3 is encoded by other sequences in the same sample as well. This chain connects TRBV6-5 to TRBJ1-1; tentative D call: TRBD1 (5 bases). Per the germline V gene, CDR1 is MNHEY and CDR2 is SVGAGI. This CDR3 is built from 13 residues. V was shortened by 0 bases and J by 5 bases, with 7 bases between the two germline ends. CDR3 coding DNA: TGTGCCAGCAGTTACTCCGGGGGGACTGAAGCTTTCTTT. It codes for CASSYSGGTEAFF.

The chain carries TRBV4-2 and TRBJ1-4; the match to TRBD1 covers 7 bases. This CDR3 has 15 residues. Germline values: CDR1 LGHNA, CDR2 YNFKEQ. Unmatched junction bases numbered 1, after V lost 0 bases and J lost 3 bases. The chain's CDR3 is CASSQEDRPNEKLFF. The CDR3 DNA reads TGTGCCAGCAGCCAAGAGGACAGGCCTAATGAAAAACTGTTTTTT.

V gene TRBV18 combines with J gene TRBJ2-5, with D possibly being TRBD2 (5 bases). This CDR3 spans 13 amino acids. Germline CDR1 KGHSH, CDR2 LQKENI. Trimming cost V 3 bases and J 4 bases, with 9 bases left between them. The CDR3 protein is CASSPRSGETQYF. The CDR3 DNA sequence: TGTGCCAGCTCACCTCGCAGCGGAGAGACCCAGTACTTC. Supplemented by reference TRBV18 and TRBJ2-5, the full variable domain reads NAGVMQNPRHLVRRRGQEARLRCSPMKGHSHVYWYRQLPEEGLKFMVYLQKENIIDESGMPKERFSAEFPKEGPSILRIQQVVRGDSAAYFCASSPRSGETQYFGPGTRLLVL.

V is TRBV21-1 and J is TRBJ1-1; the tabulated D call, TRBD1, remains unverified against the DNA. TRBV21-1 is described as a pseudogene. The CDR3 spans 14 residues. The CDR3: CASSKGHLNTEAFF. In nucleotides, the CDR3 is TGTGCCAGCAGCAAAGGACACCTGAACACTGAAGCTTTCTTT.

The gene calls are TRBV7-2 and TRBJ2-5; D is possibly TRBD2 (5 bases). V was pared by 1 base and J by 5 bases, with 14 bases between. The CDR3 has 15 amino acids. Germline CDR1 SGHTA, CDR2 FQGNSA. CDR3 sequence (DNA): TGTGCCAGCAGCTTAGGGGAGAGCGAGTGGGAGACCCAGTACTTC. Its protein is CASSLGESEWETQYF.

V is TRBV30 and J is TRBJ2-1; D might be TRBD2 (6 bases). The germline V gene has CDR1 GTSNPN and CDR2 SVGIG (reference sequence). Trimming removed 4 bases at V and 1 base at J, with 20 bases between. The CDR3 spans 17 residues. CDR3 region: CAWNPRDGFGSYNEQFF. The CDR3 DNA sequence: TGTGCCTGGAACCCGCGGGACGGATTTGGGTCCTACAATGAGCAGTTCTTC.

The chain uses TRBV11-3 and TRBJ2-1; TRBD2 matches at 7 bases. This CDR3 is built from 16 residues. The germline V gene has CDR1 SGHNT and CDR2 YENEEA. V was pared by 1 base and J by 6 bases, with 9 bases of the junction left unmatched. CDR3 sequence (DNA): TGTGCCAGCAGCTTAGGAGGGAGGGCCTCCGGCAATGAGCAGTTCTTC. This encodes CASSLGGRASGNEQFF.

J is TRBJ1-2 and V is TRBV19, with a tentative D call TRBD1 (5 bases). The germline CDR1 and CDR2 sequences are LNHDA and SQIVND (reference sequence). The length of the CDR3 is 15 residues. The V end was cut by 6 bases, the J end by 6 bases, with 20 bases between. CDR3 DNA sequence: TGTGCCAGTAGCCCAGGGCTTTCCAACTATAATGGCTACACCTTC. Its protein product is CASSPGLSNYNGYTF.

This chain links TRBV7-2 with TRBJ1-1, with a weak D call TRBD1 (5 bases). V lost 5 bases, J lost 8 bases, and 21 bases lay in between. The CDR3 is 15 residues long. Germline V gene sequence: CDR1 SGHTA, CDR2 FQGNSA. CDR3: CASSRFLKRDYEAFF. CDR3 DNA: TGTGCCAGCAGCCGTTTTCTAAAGAGGGACTACGAAGCTTTCTTT.

The chain couples TRBV7-2 to TRBJ2-7; 10 nucleotides line up with TRBD2. The trim removed 1 base at V and 5 bases at J, leaving 14 bases unmatched. CDR3 length equals 18 residues. In germline, CDR1 is SGHTA, CDR2 FQGNSA. CDR3 loop: CASSLEGWSGRAFHEQYF. CDR3 coding DNA: TGTGCCAGCAGCTTAGAGGGGTGGAGCGGGAGGGCCTTCCACGAGCAGTACTTC.

The chain couples TRBV18 to TRBJ1-1; 9 bases are shared with TRBD1. Per the germline V gene, CDR1 is KGHSH and CDR2 is LQKENI. The J segment lost 2 bases and the V segment lost 3 bases, leaving 1 base of the junction unmatched. The CDR3 runs 14 residues. The CDR3, as DNA: TGTGCCAGCTCACCGGGACAGGGAAACACTGAAGCTTTCTTT. Translating it yields CASSPGQGNTEAFF.

Only one count was recorded for this clone. The V gene is TRBV19, the J gene TRBJ1-6; tentatively, D is TRBD1 (6 bases). CDR1 and CDR2 (germline): LNHDA, SQIVND (reference sequence). The V gene lost 6 bases and the J gene lost 4 bases, with 10 bases spanning the gap. This CDR3 is built from 14 residues. The CDR3: CASRTDRYNSPLHF. The CDR3 bases are TGTGCCAGTAGGACAGACAGGTATAATTCACCCCTCCACTTT.

The chain recombines TRBV30 with TRBJ2-7; 10 positions match TRBD1. This CDR3 has 14 residues. With 1 base clipped from V and 6 bases from J, the junction kept 6 bases outside the gene matches. Germline V gene data show CDR1 as GTSNPN and CDR2 as SVGIG (reference sequence). CDR3 sequence reads: CAWSARDRGGEQYF. The CDR3 DNA reads TGTGCCTGGAGTGCGCGGGACAGGGGTGGCGAGCAGTACTTC.

The chain links TRBV15 to TRBJ2-3, with 7 bases matching TRBD2. This CDR3 is 16 amino acids long. From germline, CDR1 is LNHNV and CDR2 YYDKDF (reference sequence). The trim removed 7 bases at V and 0 bases at J, leaving 10 bases unmatched. The CDR3 loop is CATNARRGGSTDTQYF. As DNA, the CDR3 is TGTGCCACCAACGCGCGCCGCGGGGGAAGCACAGATACGCAGTATTTT.

With regard to this clone: Other DNA sequences within the sample encode an identical CDR3. J is TRBJ1-2 and V is TRBV6-5, with D possibly matching TRBD1 (6 bases). The germline CDR1 and CDR2 sequences are MNHEY and SVGAGI. Trimming stripped 6 bases from V and 4 bases from J, with 12 bases between. The CDR3 sequence is 13 residues long. The DNA of the CDR3 is TGTGCCAGCAGCCGTGGACAGATCTATGGCTACACCTTC. Its protein product is CASSRGQIYGYTF.

This rearrangement joins TRBV15 to TRBJ2-2; TRBD1 aligns across 9 bases. The CDR3 runs 15 residues. Germline assignment: CDR1 LNHNV and CDR2 YYDKDF (reference sequence). V shed 5 bases and J 7 bases; nucleotides not matched to a gene: 8. The chain's CDR3 is CATSLRTGEGGELFF. CDR3 coding DNA: TGTGCCACCAGCTTACGGACAGGGGAGGGCGGGGAGCTGTTTTTT.

This clone appeared a single time. The V gene is TRBV30, the J gene TRBJ2-3; D gene ambiguous. The V gene lost 4 bases and the J gene lost 7 bases, with 9 bases spanning the gap. The CDR3 is 11 residues long. CDR1 is GTSNPN and CDR2 is SVGIG in the germline V gene (reference sequence). The CDR3 DNA reads as TGTGCCTGGACTCACAGCCATACGCAGTATTTT. It translates to CAWTHSHTQYF. Combining the CDR3 with reference TRBV30 and TRBJ2-3 gives the whole variable domain SQTIHQWPATLVQPVGSPLSLECTVEGTSNPNLYWYRQAAGRGLQLLFYSVGIGQISSEVPQNLSASRPQDRQFILSSKKLLLSDSGFYLCAWTHSHTQYFGPGTRLTVL.

The rearrangement joins TRBV19 to TRBJ1-1; perhaps TRBD1 as D (5 bases). The CDR3 extends over 15 amino acids. V lost 7 bases, J lost 4 bases, and 19 bases lay in between. The germline V gene has CDR1 LNHDA and CDR2 SQIVND (reference sequence). The CDR3: CASTKGDLGGTEAFF. Here the CDR3 DNA reads TGTGCCAGTACCAAAGGAGACCTCGGGGGCACTGAAGCTTTCTTT.

The chain carries TRBV7-9 and TRBJ1-1; unclear D gene. Germline-derived CDR1 and CDR2 are SEHNR and FQNEAQ (reference sequence). The CDR3 spans 12 residues. The V gene lost 5 bases and the J gene lost 7 bases, with 11 bases spanning the gap. CDR3 nucleotides: TGTGCCAGCAGCGAGGACGGGGTTGAAGCTTTCTTT. It is translated as CASSEDGVEAFF.

CDR3 region: CASSHRGGGVDEQYF. CDR3 nucleotides: TGTGCCAGCAGCCACCGGGGTGGGGGGGTGGACGAGCAGTACTTC. The rearrangement joins TRBV7-9 to TRBJ2-7; 7 nucleotides align to TRBD2. The CDR3 length is 15 residues. Trimming at V came to 5 bases and at J to 5 bases, leaving 12 bases not matched to a gene. Germline V CDR1 and CDR2: SEHNR, FQNEAQ (reference sequence).